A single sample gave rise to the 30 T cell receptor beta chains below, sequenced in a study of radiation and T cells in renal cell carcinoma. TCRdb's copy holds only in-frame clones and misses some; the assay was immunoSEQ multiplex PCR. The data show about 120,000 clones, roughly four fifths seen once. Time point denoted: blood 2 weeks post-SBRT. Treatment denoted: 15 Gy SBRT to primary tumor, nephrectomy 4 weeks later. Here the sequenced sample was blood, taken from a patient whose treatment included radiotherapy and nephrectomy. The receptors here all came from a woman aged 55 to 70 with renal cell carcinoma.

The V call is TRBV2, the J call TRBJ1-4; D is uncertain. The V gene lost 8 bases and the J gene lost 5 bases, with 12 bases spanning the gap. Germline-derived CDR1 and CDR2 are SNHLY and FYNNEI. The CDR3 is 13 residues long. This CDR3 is CASRGFRNEKLFF. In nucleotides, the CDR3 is TGTGCCAGCCGGGGTTTCAGAAATGAAAAACTGTTTTTT.

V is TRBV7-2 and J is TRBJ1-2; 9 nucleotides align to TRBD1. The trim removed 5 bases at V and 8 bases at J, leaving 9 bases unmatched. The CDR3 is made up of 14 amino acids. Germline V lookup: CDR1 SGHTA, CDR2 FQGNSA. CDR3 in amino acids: CASSKVGTGRGYTF. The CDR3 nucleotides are TGTGCCAGCAGCAAAGTAGGGACAGGGCGCGGCTACACCTTC.

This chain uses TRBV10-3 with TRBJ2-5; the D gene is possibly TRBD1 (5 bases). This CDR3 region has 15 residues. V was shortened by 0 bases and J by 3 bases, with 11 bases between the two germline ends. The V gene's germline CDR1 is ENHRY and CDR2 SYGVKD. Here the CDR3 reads CAISESTGREETQYF. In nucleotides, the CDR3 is TGTGCCATCAGTGAGTCGACCGGCAGGGAAGAGACCCAGTACTTC.

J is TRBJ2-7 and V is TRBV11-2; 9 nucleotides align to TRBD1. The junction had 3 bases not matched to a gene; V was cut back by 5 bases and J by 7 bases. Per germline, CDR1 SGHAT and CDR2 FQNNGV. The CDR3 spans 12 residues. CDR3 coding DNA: TGTGCCAGCAGCGGACAGGGGAGGGAGCAGTACTTC. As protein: CASSGQGREQYF.

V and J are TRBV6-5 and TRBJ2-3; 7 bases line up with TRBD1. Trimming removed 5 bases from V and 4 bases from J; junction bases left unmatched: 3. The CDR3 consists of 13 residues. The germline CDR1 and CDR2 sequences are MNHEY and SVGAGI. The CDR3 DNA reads TGTGCCAGCAGTCCCACAGGGGCAGATACGCAGTATTTT. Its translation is CASSPTGADTQYF.

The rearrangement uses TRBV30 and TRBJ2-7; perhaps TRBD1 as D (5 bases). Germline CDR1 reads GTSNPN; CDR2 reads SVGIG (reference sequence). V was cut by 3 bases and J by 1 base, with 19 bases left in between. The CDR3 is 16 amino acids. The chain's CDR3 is CAWRRSGAGLSYEQYF. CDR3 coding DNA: TGTGCCTGGAGGAGAAGTGGGGCAGGTTTGTCCTACGAGCAGTACTTC.

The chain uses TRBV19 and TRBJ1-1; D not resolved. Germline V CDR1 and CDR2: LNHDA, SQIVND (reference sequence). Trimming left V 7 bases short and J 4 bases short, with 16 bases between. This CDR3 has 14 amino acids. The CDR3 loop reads CASTLGPESTEAFF. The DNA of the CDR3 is TGTGCCAGTACCCTTGGACCCGAGAGCACTGAAGCTTTCTTT.

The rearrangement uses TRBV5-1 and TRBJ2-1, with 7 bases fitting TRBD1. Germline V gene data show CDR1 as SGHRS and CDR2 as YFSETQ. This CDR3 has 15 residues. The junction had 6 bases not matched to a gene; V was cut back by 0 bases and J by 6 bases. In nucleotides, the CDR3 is TGCGCCAGCAGCTTGGGACAGGGTCAGAGCAATGAGCAGTTCTTC. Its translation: CASSLGQGQSNEQFF.

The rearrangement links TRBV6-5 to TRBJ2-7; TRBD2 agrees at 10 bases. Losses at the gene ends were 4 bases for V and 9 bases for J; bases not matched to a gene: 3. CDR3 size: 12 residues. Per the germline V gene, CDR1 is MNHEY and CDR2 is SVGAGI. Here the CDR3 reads CASSSGTSVQYF. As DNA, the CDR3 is TGTGCCAGCAGTTCCGGGACTAGCGTGCAGTACTTC.

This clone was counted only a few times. CDR3 loop: CAVQGKGGYTF. The CDR3 coding sequence is TGTGCCGTACAGGGGAAGGGTGGCTACACCTTC. The rearrangement links TRBV6-5 to TRBJ1-2; 7 nucleotides agree with TRBD1. Germline assignment: CDR1 MNHEY and CDR2 SVGAGI. The V segment lost 11 bases and the J segment 7 bases; nucleotides outside the gene matches: 7. The CDR3 is 11 residues long.

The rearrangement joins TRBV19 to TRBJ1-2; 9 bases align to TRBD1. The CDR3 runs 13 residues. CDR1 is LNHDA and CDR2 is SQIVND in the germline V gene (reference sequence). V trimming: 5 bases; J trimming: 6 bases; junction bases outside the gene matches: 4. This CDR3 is CASSLRDRDGYTF. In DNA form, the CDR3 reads TGTGCCAGTAGTCTCCGGGACAGGGATGGCTACACCTTC. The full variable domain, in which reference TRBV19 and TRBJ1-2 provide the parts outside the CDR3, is DGGITQSPKYLFRKEGQNVTLSCEQNLNHDAMYWYRQDPGQGLRLIYYSQIVNDFQKGDIAEGYSVSREKKESFPLTVTSAQKNPTAFYLCASSLRDRDGYTFGSGTRLTVV.

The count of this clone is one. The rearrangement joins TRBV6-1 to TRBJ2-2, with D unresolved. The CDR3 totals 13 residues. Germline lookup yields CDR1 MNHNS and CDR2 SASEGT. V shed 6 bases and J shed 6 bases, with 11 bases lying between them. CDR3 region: CASRPTGAGELFF. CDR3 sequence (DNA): TGTGCCAGCAGACCAACTGGGGCCGGGGAGCTGTTTTTT.

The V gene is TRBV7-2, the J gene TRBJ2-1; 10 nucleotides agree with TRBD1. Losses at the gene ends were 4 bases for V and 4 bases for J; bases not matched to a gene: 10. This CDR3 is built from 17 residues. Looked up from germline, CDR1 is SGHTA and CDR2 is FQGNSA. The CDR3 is CASSWLPGQGPYNEQFF. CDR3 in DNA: TGTGCCAGCAGCTGGTTGCCGGGACAGGGGCCTTACAATGAGCAGTTCTTC.

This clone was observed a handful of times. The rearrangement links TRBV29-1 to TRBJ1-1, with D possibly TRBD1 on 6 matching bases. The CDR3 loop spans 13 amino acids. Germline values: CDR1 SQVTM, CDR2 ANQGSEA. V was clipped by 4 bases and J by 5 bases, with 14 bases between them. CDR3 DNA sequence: TGCAGCGTTGCCCAGGCAGGGGCAACTGAAGCTTTCTTT. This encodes CSVAQAGATEAFF.

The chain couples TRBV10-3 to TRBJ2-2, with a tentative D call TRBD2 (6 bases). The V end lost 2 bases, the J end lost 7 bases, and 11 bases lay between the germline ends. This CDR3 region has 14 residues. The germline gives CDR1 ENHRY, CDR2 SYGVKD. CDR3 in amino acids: CAISERENIGELFF. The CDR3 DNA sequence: TGTGCCATCAGTGAGCGGGAGAATATCGGGGAGCTGTTTTTT.

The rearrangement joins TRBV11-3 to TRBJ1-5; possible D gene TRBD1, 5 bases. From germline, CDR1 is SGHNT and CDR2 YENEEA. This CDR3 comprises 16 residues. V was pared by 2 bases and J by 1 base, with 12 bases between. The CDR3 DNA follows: TGTGCCAGCAGCTTACTCAGGGCCCTAAGCAATCAGCCCCAGCATTTT. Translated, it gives CASSLLRALSNQPQHF.

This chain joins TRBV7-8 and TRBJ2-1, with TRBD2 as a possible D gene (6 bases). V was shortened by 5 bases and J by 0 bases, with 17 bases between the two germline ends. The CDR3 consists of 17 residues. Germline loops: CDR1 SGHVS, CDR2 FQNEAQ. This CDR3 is CASSPTAGASSYNEQFF. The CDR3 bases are TGTGCCAGCAGCCCAACAGCGGGTGCGAGCTCCTACAATGAGCAGTTCTTC. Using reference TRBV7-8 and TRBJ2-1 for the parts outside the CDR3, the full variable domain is GAGVSQSPRYKVAKRGQDVALRCDPISGHVSLFWYQQALGQGPEFLTYFQNEAQLDKSGLPSDRFFAERPEGSVSTLKIQRTQQEDSAVYLCASSPTAGASSYNEQFFGPGTRLTVL.

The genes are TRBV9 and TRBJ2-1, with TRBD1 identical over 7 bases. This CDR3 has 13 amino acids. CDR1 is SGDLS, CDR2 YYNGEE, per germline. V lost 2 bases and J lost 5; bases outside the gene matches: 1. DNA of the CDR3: TGTGCCAGCAGCGTGACAGGGAACAATGAGCAGTTCTTC. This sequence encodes CASSVTGNNEQFF.

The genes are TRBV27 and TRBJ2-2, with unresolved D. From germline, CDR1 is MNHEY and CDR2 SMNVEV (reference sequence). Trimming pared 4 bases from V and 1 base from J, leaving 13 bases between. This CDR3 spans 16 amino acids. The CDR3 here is CASSSVVHMNTGELFF. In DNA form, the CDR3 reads TGTGCCAGCAGTTCCGTCGTACACATGAACACCGGGGAGCTGTTTTTT.

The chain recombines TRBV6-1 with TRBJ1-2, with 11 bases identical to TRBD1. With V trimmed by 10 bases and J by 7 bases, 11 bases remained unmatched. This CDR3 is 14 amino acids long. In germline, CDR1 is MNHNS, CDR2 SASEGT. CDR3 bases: TGTGCCAACCTCCGGGACAGGGGGTGGGGTGGCTACACCTTC. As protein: CANLRDRGWGGYTF.

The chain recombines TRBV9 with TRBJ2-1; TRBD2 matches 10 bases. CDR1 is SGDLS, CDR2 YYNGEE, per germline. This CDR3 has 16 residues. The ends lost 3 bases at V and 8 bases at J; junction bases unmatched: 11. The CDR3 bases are TGTGCCAGCAGCGGCCTCGCTAGCGGGAGAATCTATGAGCAGTTCTTC. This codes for CASSGLASGRIYEQFF.

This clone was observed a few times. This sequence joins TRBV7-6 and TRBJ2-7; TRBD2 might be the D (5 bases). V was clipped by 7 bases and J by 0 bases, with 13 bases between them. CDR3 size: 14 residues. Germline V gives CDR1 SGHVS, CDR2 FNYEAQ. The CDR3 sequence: CASKVRLASYEQYF. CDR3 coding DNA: TGTGCCAGCAAGGTTAGGCTAGCCTCCTACGAGCAGTACTTC.

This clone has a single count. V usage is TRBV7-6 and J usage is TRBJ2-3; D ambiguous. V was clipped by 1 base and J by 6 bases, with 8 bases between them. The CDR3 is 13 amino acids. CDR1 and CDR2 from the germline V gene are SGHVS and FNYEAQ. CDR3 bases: TGTGCCAGCAGCTTAGTTGGGGTCGATACGCAGTATTTT. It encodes CASSLVGVDTQYF. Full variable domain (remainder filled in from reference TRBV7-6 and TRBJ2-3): GAGVSQSPRYKVTKRGQDVALRCDPISGHVSLYWYRQALGQGPEFLTYFNYEAQQDKSGLPNDRFSAERPEGSISTLTIQRTEQRDSAMYRCASSLVGVDTQYFGPGTRLTVL.

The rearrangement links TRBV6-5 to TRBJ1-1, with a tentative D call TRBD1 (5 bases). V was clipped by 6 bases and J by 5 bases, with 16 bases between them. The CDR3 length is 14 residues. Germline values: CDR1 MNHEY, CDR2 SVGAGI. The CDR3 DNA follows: TGTGCCAGCAGCTCACAGGTATTTTGGACTGAAGCTTTCTTT. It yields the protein CASSSQVFWTEAFF.

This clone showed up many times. CDR3 in DNA: TGTGCCAGAAGCTTCGAGGTCCAAGAGACCCAGTACTTC. This encodes CARSFEVQETQYF. The gene calls are TRBV5-3 and TRBJ2-5; D uncertain. TRBV5-3 is an ORF, with its function uncertain. Trimming left V 2 bases short and J 1 base short, with 6 bases between. The CDR3 consists of 13 residues.

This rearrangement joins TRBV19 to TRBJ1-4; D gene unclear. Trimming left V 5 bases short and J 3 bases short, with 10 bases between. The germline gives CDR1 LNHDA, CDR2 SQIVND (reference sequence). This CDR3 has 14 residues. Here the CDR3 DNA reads TGTGCCAGTAGTCCAAGGAGACCTAATGAAAAACTGTTTTTT. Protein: CASSPRRPNEKLFF. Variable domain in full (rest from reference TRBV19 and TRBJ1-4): DGGITQSPKYLFRKEGQNVTLSCEQNLNHDAMYWYRQDPGQGLRLIYYSQIVNDFQKGDIAEGYSVSREKKESFPLTVTSAQKNPTAFYLCASSPRRPNEKLFFGSGTQLSVL.

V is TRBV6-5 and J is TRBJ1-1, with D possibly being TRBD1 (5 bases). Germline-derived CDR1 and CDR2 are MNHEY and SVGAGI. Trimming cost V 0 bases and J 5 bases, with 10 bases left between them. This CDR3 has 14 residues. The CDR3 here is CASSYSSGFTEAFF. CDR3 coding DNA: TGTGCCAGCAGTTACTCTTCAGGGTTTACTGAAGCTTTCTTT.

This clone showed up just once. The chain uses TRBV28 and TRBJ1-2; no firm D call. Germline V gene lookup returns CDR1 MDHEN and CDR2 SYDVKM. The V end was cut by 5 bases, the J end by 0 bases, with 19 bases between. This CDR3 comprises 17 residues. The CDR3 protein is CASSPGGTPLSNYGYTF. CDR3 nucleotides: TGTGCCAGCAGTCCCGGTGGTACACCCCTTTCTAACTATGGCTACACCTTC.

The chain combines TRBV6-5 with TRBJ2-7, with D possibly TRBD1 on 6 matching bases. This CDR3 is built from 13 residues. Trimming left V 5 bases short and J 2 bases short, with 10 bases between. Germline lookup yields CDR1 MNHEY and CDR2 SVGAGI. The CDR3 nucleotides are TGTGCCAGCAGTCGGGACAAAGCCTACGAGCAGTACTTC. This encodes CASSRDKAYEQYF.

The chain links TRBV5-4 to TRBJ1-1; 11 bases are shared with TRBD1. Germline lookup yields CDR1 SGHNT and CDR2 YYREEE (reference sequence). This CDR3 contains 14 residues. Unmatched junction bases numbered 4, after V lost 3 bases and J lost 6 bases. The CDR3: CASSWTGGLSEAFF. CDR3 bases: TGTGCCAGCAGCTGGACAGGGGGCTTGTCTGAAGCTTTCTTT.